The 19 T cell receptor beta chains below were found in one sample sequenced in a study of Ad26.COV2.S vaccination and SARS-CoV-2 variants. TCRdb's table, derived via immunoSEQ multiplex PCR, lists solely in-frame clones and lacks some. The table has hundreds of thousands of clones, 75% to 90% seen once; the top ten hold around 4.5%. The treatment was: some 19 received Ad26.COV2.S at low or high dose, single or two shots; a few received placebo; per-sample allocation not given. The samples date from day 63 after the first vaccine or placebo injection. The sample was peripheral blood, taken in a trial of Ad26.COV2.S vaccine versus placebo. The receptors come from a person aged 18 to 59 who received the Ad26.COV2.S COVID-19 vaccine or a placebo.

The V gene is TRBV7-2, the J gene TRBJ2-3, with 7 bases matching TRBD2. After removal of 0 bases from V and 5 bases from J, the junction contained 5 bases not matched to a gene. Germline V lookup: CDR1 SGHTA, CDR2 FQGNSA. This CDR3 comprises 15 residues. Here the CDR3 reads CASSLASGGGDTQYF. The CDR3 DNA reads TGTGCCAGCAGCTTAGCTTCGGGAGGAGGAGATACGCAGTATTTT.

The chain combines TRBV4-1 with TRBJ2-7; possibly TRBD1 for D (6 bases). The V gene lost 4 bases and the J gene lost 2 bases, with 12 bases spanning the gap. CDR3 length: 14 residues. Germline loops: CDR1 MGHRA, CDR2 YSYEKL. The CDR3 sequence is CASSLGGLPYEQYF. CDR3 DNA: TGCGCCAGCAGCCTAGGGGGTCTCCCCTACGAGCAGTACTTC.

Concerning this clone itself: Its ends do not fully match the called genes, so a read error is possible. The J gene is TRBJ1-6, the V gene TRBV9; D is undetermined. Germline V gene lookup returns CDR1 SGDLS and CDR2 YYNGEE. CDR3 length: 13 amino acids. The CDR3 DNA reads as TGTGCCAGCAGCGTAGAAACGGGTTCACCCTTCCACTTT. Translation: CASSVETGSPFHF. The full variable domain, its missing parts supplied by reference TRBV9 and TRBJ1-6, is DSGVTQTPKHLITATGQRVTLRCSPRSGDLSVYWYQQSLDQGLQFLIQYYNGEERAKGNILERFSAQQFPDLHSELNLSSLELGDSALYFCASSVETGSPFHFGNGTRLTVT.

The CDR3 bases are TGTGCCAGCAGCGCCTCAGATGCTTCGACGCCCCGGTTTTTT. Its translation: CASSASDASTPRFF. V gene TRBV9 combines with J gene TRBJ1-4; D uncertain. The CDR3 covers 14 residues. Germline V CDR1 and CDR2: SGDLS, YYNGEE. Trimming shortened V by 3 bases and J by 16 bases, and 22 bases separated the two germline ends.

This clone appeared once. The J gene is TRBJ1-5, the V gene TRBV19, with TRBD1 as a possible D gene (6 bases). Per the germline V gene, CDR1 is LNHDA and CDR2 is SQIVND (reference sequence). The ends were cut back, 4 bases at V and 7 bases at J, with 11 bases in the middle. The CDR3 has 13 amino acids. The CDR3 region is CASSTAGEQPQHF. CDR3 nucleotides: TGTGCCAGTAGTACCGCAGGGGAACAGCCCCAGCATTTT. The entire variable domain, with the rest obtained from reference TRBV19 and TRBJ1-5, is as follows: DGGITQSPKYLFRKEGQNVTLSCEQNLNHDAMYWYRQDPGQGLRLIYYSQIVNDFQKGDIAEGYSVSREKKESFPLTVTSAQKNPTAFYLCASSTAGEQPQHFGDGTRLSIL.

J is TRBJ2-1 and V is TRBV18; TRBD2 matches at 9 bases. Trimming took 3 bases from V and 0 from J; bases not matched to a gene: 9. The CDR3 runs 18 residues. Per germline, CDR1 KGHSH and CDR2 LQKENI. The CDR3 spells CASSPRGAGGLSYNEQFF. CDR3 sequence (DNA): TGTGCCAGCTCACCGAGAGGAGCGGGGGGTCTCTCCTACAATGAGCAGTTCTTC.

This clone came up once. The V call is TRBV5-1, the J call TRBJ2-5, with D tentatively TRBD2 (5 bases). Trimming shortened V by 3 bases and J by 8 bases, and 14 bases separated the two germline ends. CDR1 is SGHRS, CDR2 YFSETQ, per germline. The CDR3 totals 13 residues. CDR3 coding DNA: TGCGCCAGCAGCTCCCCGGACCGGGGAACCCAGTACTTC. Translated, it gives CASSSPDRGTQYF.

CDR3 in DNA: TGTGCCAGCAGCTTAGGACAGGGCGAGATCTATGGCTACACCTTC. Translated: CASSLGQGEIYGYTF. The chain links TRBV7-3 to TRBJ1-2, with 8 bases matching TRBD1. Germline V CDR1 and CDR2: SGHTA, FQGTGA. Trimming removed 2 bases from V and 4 bases from J; junction bases left unmatched: 6. There are 15 residues in the CDR3.

CDR3 in amino acids: CASSPRGGGRPNYEQYF. CDR3 sequence (DNA): TGTGCCAGCTCACCACGCGGGGGCGGAAGGCCAAACTACGAGCAGTACTTC. The chain couples TRBV18 to TRBJ2-7, with a possible D match to TRBD2 (7 bases). V lost 1 base, J lost 3 bases, and 19 bases lay in between. Germline CDR1 reads KGHSH; CDR2 reads LQKENI. This CDR3 has 17 residues.

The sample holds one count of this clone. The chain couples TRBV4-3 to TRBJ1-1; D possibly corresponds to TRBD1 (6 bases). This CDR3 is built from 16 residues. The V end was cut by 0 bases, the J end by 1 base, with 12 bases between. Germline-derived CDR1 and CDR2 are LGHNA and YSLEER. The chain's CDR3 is CASSQDWPGANTEAFF. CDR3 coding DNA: TGCGCCAGCAGCCAAGATTGGCCAGGGGCGAACACTGAAGCTTTCTTT.

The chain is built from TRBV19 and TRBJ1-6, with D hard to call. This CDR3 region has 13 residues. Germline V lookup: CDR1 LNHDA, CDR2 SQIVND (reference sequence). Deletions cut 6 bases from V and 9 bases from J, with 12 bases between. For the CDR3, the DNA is TGTGCCAGTAGCCAATTCCTCGGTTCACCCCTCCACTTT. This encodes CASSQFLGSPLHF.

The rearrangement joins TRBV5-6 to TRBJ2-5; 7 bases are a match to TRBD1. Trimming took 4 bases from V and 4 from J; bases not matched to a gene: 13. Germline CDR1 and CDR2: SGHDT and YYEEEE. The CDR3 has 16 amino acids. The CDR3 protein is CASSQGPRQGPETQYF. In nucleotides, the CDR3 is TGTGCCAGCAGCCAGGGCCCCCGACAGGGTCCAGAGACCCAGTACTTC. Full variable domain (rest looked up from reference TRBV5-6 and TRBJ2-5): DAGVTQSPTHLIKTRGQQVTLRCSPKSGHDTVSWYQQALGQGPQFIFQYYEEEERQRGNFPDRFSGHQFPNYSSELNVNALLLGDSALYLCASSQGPRQGPETQYFGPGTRLLVL.

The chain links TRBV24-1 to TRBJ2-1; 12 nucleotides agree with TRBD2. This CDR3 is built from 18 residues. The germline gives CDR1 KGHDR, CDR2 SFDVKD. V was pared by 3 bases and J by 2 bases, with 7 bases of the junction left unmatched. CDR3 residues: CATSDPRTSGNAYNEQFF. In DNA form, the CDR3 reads TGTGCCACCAGTGATCCTCGGACTAGCGGGAACGCCTACAATGAGCAGTTCTTC.

The CDR3 reads CASSARPGTADQPQHF. The CDR3 DNA reads as TGTGCCAGTAGCGCCCGCCCGGGGACAGCGGATCAGCCCCAGCATTTT. V is TRBV19 and J is TRBJ1-5, with TRBD1 matching over 7 bases. Germline trimming cut 6 bases from V and 5 bases from J; bases unmatched to any gene: 13. The CDR3 sequence is 16 residues long. Germline V gives CDR1 LNHDA, CDR2 SQIVND (reference sequence). Together with reference TRBV19 and TRBJ1-5, the CDR3 gives the full variable domain: DGGITQSPKYLFRKEGQNVTLSCEQNLNHDAMYWYRQDPGQGLRLIYYSQIVNDFQKGDIAEGYSVSREKKESFPLTVTSAQKNPTAFYLCASSARPGTADQPQHFGDGTRLSIL.

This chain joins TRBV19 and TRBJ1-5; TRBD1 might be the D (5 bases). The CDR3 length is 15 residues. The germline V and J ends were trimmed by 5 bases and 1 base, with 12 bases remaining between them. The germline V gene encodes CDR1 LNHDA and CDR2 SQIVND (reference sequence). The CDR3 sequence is CASSSGAVSNQPQHF. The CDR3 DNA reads TGTGCCAGTAGTTCCGGGGCGGTGAGCAATCAGCCCCAGCATTTT.

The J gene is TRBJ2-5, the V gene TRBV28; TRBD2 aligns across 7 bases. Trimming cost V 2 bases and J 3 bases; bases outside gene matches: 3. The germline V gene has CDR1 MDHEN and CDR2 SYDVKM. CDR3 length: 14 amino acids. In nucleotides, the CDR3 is TGTGCCAGCAGTTTAGGGCTAGCGGAAGAGACCCAGTACTTC. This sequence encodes CASSLGLAEETQYF.

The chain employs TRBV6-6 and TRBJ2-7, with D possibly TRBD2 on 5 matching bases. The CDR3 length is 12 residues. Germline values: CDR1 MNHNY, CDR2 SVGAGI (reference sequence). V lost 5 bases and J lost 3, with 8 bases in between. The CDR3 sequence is CASSPRVYEQYF. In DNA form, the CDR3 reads TGTGCCAGCAGTCCGAGGGTCTACGAGCAGTACTTC.

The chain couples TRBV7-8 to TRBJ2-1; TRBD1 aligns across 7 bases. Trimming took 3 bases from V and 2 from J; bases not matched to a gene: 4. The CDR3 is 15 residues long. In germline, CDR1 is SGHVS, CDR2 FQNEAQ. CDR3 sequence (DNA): TGTGCCAGCAGCTTCGACAGGGCAACCTACAATGAGCAGTTCTTC. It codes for CASSFDRATYNEQFF.

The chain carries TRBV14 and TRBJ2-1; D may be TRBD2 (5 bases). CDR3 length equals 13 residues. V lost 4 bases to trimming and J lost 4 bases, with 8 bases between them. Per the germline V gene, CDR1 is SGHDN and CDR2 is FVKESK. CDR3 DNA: TGTGCCAGCAGCCGGGAGACGTACAATGAGCAGTTCTTC. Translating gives CASSRETYNEQFF.